This T cell receptor (beta chain) was recorded in a study of blood T cell repertoires in COVID-19. Overall study context: Sample material is recorded as cDNA or gDNA derived from T cells, B-cell-depleted T cells, or PBMCs.

TCRdb keeps only in-frame clones here, not all; method: immunoSEQ multiplex PCR. The table records roughly 230,000 clones, 82% of them present only once. This clone was counted only a few times. CDR3 length equals 15 residues. Losses at the gene ends were 3 bases for V and 7 bases for J; bases not matched to a gene: 7. Germline V lookup: CDR1 MNHEY, CDR2 SMNVEV (reference sequence). This chain links TRBV27 with TRBJ1-2; TRBD1 matches at 11 bases. The receptor comes from a woman aged 60-70 years who had recovered from COVID-19. Sequenced material: PBMCs or T cells enriched from blood (not recorded which). The CDR3 loop is CASSFLGQGAAGYTF. The CDR3 DNA is TGTGCCAGCAGTTTTCTTGGACAGGGGGCTGCTGGCTACACCTTC.